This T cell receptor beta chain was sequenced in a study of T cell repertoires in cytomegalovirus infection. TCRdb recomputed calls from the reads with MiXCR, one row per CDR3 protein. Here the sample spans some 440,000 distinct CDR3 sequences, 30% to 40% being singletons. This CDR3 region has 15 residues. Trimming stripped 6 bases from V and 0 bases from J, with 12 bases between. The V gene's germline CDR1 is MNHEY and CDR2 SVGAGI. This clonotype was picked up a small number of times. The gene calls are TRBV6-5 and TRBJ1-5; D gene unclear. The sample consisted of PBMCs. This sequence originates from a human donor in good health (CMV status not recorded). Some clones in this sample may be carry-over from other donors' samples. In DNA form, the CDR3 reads TGTGCCAGCAGCAGCGGTCCACTTAGCAATCAGCCCCAGCATTTT. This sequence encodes CASSSGPLSNQPQHF.